This T cell receptor (beta chain) appears in the sequencing data of a study of T cell responses to AZD1222 COVID-19 vaccine. Whole-study findings and limits: The breadth and depth of Spike-specific TCRs increased once two AZD1222 doses had been given. Unmutated regions of variants are reportedly targeted by nearly half of spike-specific TCRs.

The germline V and J ends were trimmed by 5 bases and 6 bases, with 17 bases remaining between them. CDR3 length: 14 amino acids. The germline gives CDR1 MNHEY, CDR2 SVGEGT. About this clone itself: Its antigen is undetermined.

The table came from immunoSEQ multiplex PCR; TCRdb's copy has only in-frame clones and leaves some out. Of around 210,000 clones in the sample, around 94% were seen once. This rearrangement joins TRBV6-2 or TRBV6-3 to TRBJ2-7; D gene uncertain. This receptor was obtained from an adult who received the MenACWY meningococcal vaccine as a control. The input for sequencing was peripheral blood, taken 28 days after the second dose of the MenACWY control vaccine. CDR3 amino acids: CASSPDGNSREQYF. The DNA of the CDR3 is TGTGCCAGCAGTCCGGACGGTAATTCTCGCGAGCAGTACTTC.